This TCR beta chain derives from a study of blood T cells in healthy people across ages. On the study more broadly: About one barcoded beta molecule was captured per two T cells (by template switching). Study outcomes and limitations: Using unsorted PBMCs precluded a conclusive naive versus antigen-experienced comparison. Correlation between TCR beta diversity and naive T cell percentage was strong.

V lost 7 bases, J lost 13 bases, and 20 bases lay in between. Germline-derived CDR1 and CDR2 are SQVTM and ANQGSEA. The CDR3 covers 12 residues. A second PCR, run for roughly 7 to 12 cycles, used a sample-barcoded 5' primer plus a J-beta primer mix. All samples gave at least 2.5 million CDR3-containing paired-end reads. TCRdb re-called the 5' RACE reads through MiXCR, storing one row per CDR3 protein. The top ten hold over 30% of the sample, which has about 640,000 distinct CDR3 sequences, about 54% seen once. As to this clonotype: Its antigen remains unknown.

The sequence derives from a man in his sixties in good health. Specimen: blood. This chain links TRBV29-1 with TRBJ2-1; D gene ambiguous. This chain's CDR3 is CSAGSLRETQFF. CDR3 DNA sequence: TGCAGCGCTGGCTCATTGCGAGAGACCCAGTTCTTC.